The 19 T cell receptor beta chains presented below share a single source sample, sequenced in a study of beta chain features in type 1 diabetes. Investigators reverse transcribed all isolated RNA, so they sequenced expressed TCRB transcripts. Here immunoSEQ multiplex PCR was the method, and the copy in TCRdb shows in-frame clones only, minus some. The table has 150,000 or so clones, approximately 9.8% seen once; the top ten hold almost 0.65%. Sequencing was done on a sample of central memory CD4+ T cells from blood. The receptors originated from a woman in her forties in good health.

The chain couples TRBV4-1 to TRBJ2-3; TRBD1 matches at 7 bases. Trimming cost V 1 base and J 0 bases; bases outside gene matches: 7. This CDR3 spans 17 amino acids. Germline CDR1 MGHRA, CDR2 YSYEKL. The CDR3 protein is CASSQVGRDRSTDTQYF. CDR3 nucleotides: TGCGCCAGCAGCCAAGTGGGTCGGGACAGAAGCACAGATACGCAGTATTTT.

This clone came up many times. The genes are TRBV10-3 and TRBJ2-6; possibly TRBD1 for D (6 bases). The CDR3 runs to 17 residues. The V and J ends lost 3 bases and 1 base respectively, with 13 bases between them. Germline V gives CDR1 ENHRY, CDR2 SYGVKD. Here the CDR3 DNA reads TGTGCCATCAGTGACCTGAAACAGGGATCTGGGGCCAACGTCCTGACTTTC. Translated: CAISDLKQGSGANVLTF.

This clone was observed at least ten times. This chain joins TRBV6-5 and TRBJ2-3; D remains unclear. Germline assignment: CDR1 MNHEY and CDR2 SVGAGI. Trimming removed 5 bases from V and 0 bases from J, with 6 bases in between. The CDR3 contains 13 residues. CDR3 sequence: CASSLSSTDTQYF. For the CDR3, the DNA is TGTGCCAGCAGTCTATCTAGCACAGATACGCAGTATTTT.

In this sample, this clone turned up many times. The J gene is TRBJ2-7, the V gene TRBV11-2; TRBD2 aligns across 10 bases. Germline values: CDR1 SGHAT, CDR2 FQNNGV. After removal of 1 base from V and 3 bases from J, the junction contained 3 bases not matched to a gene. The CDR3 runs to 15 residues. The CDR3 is CASSLGTSGVYEQYF. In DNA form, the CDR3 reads TGTGCCAGCAGCTTAGGGACTAGCGGCGTCTACGAGCAGTACTTC. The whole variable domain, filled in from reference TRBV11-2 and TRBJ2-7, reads EAGVAQSPRYKIIEKRQSVAFWCNPISGHATLYWYQQILGQGPKLLIQFQNNGVVDDSQLPKDRFSAERLKGVDSTLKIQPAKLEDSAVYLCASSLGTSGVYEQYFGPGTRLTVT.

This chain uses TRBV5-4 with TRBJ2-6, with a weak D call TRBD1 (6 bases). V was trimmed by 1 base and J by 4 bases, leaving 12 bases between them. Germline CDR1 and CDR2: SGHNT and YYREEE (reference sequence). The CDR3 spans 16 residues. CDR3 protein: CASSLSGVGGANVLTF. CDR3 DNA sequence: TGTGCCAGCAGCTTGTCAGGGGTAGGAGGGGCCAACGTCCTGACTTTC.

The DNA for the CDR3 is TGTGCCAGCAGTACCCGACGTACGGGACAGGGAAAGGAGACCCAGTACTTC. It is translated as CASSTRRTGQGKETQYF. The J gene is TRBJ2-5, the V gene TRBV14; 9 bases agree with TRBD1. Unmatched junction bases numbered 16, after V lost 6 bases and J lost 5 bases. This CDR3 has 17 amino acids. CDR1 and CDR2 from the germline V gene are SGHDN and FVKESK. Supplemented by reference TRBV14 and TRBJ2-5, the full variable domain reads EAGVTQFPSHSVIEKGQTVTLRCDPISGHDNLYWYRRVMGKEIKFLLHFVKESKQDESGMPNNRFLAERTGGTYSTLKVQPAELEDSGVYFCASSTRRTGQGKETQYFGPGTRLLVL.

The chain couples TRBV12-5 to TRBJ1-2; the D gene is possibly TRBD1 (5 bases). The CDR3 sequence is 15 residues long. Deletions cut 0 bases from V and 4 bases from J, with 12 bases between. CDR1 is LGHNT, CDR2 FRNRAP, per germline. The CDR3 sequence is CASGLVRGGTYGYTF. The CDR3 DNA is TGTGCTAGTGGTTTGGTCCGGGGGGGGACCTATGGCTACACCTTC.

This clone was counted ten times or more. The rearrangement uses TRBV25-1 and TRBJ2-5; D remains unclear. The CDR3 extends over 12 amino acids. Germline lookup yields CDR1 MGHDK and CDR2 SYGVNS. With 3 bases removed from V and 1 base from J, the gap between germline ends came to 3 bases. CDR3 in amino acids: CASSDFQETQYF. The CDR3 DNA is TGTGCCAGCAGTGACTTCCAAGAGACCCAGTACTTC. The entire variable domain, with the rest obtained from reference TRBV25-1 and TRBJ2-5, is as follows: EADIYQTPRYLVIGTGKKITLECSQTMGHDKMYWYQQDPGMELHLIHYSYGVNSTEKGDLSSESTVSRIRTEHFPLTLESARPSHTSQYLCASSDFQETQYFGPGTRLLVL.

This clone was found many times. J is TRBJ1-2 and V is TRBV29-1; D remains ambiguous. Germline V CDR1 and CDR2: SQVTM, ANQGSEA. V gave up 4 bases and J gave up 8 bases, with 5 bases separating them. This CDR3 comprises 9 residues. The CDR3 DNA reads TGCAGCGTTGCCCCGGGCTACACCTTC. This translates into CSVAPGYTF.

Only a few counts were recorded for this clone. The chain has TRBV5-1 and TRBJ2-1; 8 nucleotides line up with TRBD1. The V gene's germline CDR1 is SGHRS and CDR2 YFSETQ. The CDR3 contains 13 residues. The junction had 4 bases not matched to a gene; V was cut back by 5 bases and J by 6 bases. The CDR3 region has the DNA TGCGCCAGCAGAAATCAGGGGGCCAATGAGCAGTTCTTC. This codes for CASRNQGANEQFF.

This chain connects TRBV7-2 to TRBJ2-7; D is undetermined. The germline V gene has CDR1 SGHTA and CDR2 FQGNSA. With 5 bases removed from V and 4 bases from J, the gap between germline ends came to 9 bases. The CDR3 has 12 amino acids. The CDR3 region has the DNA TGTGCCAGCAGCGAACAAAATTACGAGCAGTACTTC. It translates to CASSEQNYEQYF.

The CDR3 loop reads CSVRRSGGGGWEQFF. In DNA form, the CDR3 reads TGCAGCGTTCGAAGGTCGGGGGGCGGAGGGTGGGAGCAGTTCTTC. V is TRBV29-1 and J is TRBJ2-1; tentatively, D is TRBD2 (7 bases). CDR1 and CDR2 from the germline V gene are SQVTM and ANQGSEA. CDR3 length: 15 amino acids. V lost 5 bases and J 10 bases, leaving 24 bases between the germline ends.

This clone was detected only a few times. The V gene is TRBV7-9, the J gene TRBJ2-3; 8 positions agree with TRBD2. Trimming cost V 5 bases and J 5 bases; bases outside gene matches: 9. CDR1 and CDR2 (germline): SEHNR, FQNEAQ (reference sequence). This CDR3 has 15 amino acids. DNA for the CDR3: TGTGCCAGCAGCCCGGGGGGGGCAAGGAAAGATACGCAGTATTTT. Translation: CASSPGGARKDTQYF.

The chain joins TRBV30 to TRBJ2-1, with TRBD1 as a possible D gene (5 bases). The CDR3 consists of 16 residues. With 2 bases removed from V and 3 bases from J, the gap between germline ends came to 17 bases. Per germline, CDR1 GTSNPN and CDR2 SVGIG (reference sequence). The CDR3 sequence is CAWSPHWQGHYNEQFF. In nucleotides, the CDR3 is TGTGCCTGGAGTCCTCACTGGCAGGGCCACTACAATGAGCAGTTCTTC.

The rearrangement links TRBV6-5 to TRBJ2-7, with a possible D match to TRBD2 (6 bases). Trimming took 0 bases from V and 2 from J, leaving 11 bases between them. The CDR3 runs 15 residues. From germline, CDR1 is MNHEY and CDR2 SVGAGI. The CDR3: CASSYSSAGTYEQYF. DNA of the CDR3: TGTGCCAGCAGTTACTCTTCTGCGGGAACCTACGAGCAGTACTTC.

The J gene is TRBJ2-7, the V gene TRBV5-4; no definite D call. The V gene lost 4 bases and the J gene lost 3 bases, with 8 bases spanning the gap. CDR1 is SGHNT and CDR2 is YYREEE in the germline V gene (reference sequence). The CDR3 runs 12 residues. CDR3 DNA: TGTGCCAGCAGCCGGAGTGACTACGAGCAGTACTTC. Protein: CASSRSDYEQYF.

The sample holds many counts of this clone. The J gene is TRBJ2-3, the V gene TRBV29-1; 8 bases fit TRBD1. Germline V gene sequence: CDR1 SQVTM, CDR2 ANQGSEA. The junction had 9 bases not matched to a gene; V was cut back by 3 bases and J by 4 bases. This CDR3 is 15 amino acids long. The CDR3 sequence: CSVDGRQGAADTQYF. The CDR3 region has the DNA TGCAGCGTTGATGGGCGCCAGGGGGCGGCAGATACGCAGTATTTT.

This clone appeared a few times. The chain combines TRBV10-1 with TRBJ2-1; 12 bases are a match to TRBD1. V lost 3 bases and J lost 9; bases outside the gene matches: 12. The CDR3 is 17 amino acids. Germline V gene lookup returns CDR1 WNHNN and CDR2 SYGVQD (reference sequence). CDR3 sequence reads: CASSDTLPGQGAGEQFF. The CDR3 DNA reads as TGCGCCAGCAGTGACACATTACCGGGACAGGGGGCGGGTGAGCAGTTCTTC.

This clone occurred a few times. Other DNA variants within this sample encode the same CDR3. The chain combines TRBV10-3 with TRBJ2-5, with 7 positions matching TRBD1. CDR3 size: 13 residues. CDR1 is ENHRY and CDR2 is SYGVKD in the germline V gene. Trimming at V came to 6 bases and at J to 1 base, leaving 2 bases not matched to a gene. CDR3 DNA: TGTGCCATCAGCCGGGACAGCCAAGAGACCCAGTACTTC. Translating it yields CAISRDSQETQYF.